The 9 T cell receptor beta chains given below trace back to one sample, sequenced in a study of PD-1 blockade in mismatch repair-deficient tumors. The assay was immunoSEQ multiplex PCR, and TCRdb's table has in-frame clones only and misses some. The sample carries about 22,000 clones, about four fifths recorded once. The source was peripheral blood, collected 2 weeks after starting pembrolizumab. Receptor source: an adult with mismatch repair-deficient cancer.

This chain links TRBV4-1 with TRBJ2-7; no firm D call. This CDR3 contains 15 residues. Germline lookup yields CDR1 MGHRA and CDR2 YSYEKL. Deletions cut 1 base from V and 1 base from J, with 11 bases between. The CDR3 loop reads CASSQGESESYEQYF. The CDR3 DNA sequence: TGCGCCAGCAGCCAAGGAGAGTCCGAGTCCTACGAGCAGTACTTC.

The V call is TRBV5-1, the J call TRBJ2-3, with a weak D call TRBD2 (6 bases). The CDR3 contains 14 residues. Germline CDR1 reads SGHRS; CDR2 reads YFSETQ. The V and J ends lost 3 bases and 3 bases respectively, with 11 bases between them. The CDR3 DNA is TGCGCCAGCAGCTCTCCGGGAGTGACAGATACGCAGTATTTT. Translation: CASSSPGVTDTQYF. Combining the CDR3 with reference TRBV5-1 and TRBJ2-3 gives the whole variable domain KAGVTQTPRYLIKTRGQQVTLSCSPISGHRSVSWYQQTPGQGLQFLFEYFSETQRNKGNFPGRFSGRQFSNSRSEMNVSTLELGDSALYLCASSSPGVTDTQYFGPGTRLTVL.

The rearrangement uses TRBV9 and TRBJ1-1; a possible D gene is TRBD1 (5 bases). CDR1 SGDLS and CDR2 YYNGEE come from the germline V gene. Trimming left V 0 bases short and J 4 bases short, with 10 bases between. This CDR3 spans 14 amino acids. The CDR3 DNA sequence: TGTGCCAGCAGCGTAGATCTGGGACCCACTGAAGCTTTCTTT. Residues: CASSVDLGPTEAFF.

The chain uses TRBV4-2 and TRBJ2-2; D remains ambiguous. Germline V gene data show CDR1 as LGHNA and CDR2 as YNFKEQ. Between the trimmed V and J ends, which lost 0 bases and 0 bases, there was a span of 17 bases. The length of the CDR3 is 19 residues. CDR3 nucleotide sequence: TGTGCCAGCAGCCAAGATCCTAGGAGCCCAGTCCCGAACACCGGGGAGCTGTTTTTT. This encodes CASSQDPRSPVPNTGELFF.

CDR3 residues: CASSLAGTPTYEQYF. DNA of the CDR3: TGTGCCAGCAGCTTAGCTGGGACCCCCACCTACGAGCAGTACTTC. V and J are TRBV7-6 and TRBJ2-7; the D gene could be TRBD1 or TRBD2 (5 bases each). Trimming stripped 0 bases from V and 2 bases from J, with 11 bases between. This CDR3 comprises 15 residues. Germline-derived CDR1 and CDR2 are SGHVS and FNYEAQ.

This clone was seen a handful of times. CDR3 bases: TGTGCCAGCAGCCTCGTAGCCGACAGCGAAAAACCTTACGAGCAGTACTTC. Protein: CASSLVADSEKPYEQYF. J is TRBJ2-7 and V is TRBV7-6; D might be TRBD1 (5 bases). The germline V and J ends were trimmed by 5 bases and 4 bases, with 24 bases remaining between them. The CDR3 loop spans 17 amino acids. Germline V gives CDR1 SGHVS, CDR2 FNYEAQ.

This clone appeared a single time. The chain joins TRBV6-6 to TRBJ2-1; D ambiguous. Germline CDR1 and CDR2: MNHNY and SVGAGI (reference sequence). V lost 3 bases and J 1 base, leaving 13 bases between the germline ends. This CDR3 spans 16 amino acids. The DNA for the CDR3 is TGTGCCAGCAGTTATATTCGTTTACTTTCCTACAATGAGCAGTTCTTC. Translating it yields CASSYIRLLSYNEQFF.

The V and J genes are TRBV5-1 and TRBJ2-3, with 7 bases aligning to TRBD1. The trim removed 5 bases at V and 1 base at J, leaving 7 bases unmatched. The germline CDR1 and CDR2 sequences are SGHRS and YFSETQ. The CDR3 is made up of 15 amino acids. The CDR3, as DNA: TGCGCCAGCAGAGGGGGACAGATAGGCACAGATACGCAGTATTTT. Translated, it gives CASRGGQIGTDTQYF.

The chain carries TRBV30 and TRBJ2-3; possibly TRBD1 for D (5 bases). The CDR3 covers 14 residues. V was cut by 1 base and J by 4 bases, with 12 bases left in between. The germline gives CDR1 GTSNPN, CDR2 SVGIG (reference sequence). CDR3 DNA: TGTGCCTGGAGTGAGGGGCTAGTCTCAGATACGCAGTATTTT. This sequence encodes CAWSEGLVSDTQYF.